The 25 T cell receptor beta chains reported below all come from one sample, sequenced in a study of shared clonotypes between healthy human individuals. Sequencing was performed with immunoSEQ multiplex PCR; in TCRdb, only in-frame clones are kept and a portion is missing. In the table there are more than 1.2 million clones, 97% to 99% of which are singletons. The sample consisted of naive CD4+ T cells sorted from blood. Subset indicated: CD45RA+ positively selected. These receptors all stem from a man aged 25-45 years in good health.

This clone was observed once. The CDR3 here is CASSFVKGSVLFYNEQFF. DNA of the CDR3: TGCGCCAGCAGCTTTGTGAAGGGATCTGTCCTTTTCTACAATGAGCAGTTCTTC. This sequence joins TRBV5-1 and TRBJ2-1; D gene unclear. In germline, CDR1 is SGHRS, CDR2 YFSETQ. V lost 2 bases, J lost 3 bases, and 21 bases lay in between. The CDR3 has 18 amino acids.

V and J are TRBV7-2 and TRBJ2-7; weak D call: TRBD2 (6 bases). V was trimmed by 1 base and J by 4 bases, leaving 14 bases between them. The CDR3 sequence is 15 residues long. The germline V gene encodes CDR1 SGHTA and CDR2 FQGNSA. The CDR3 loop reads CASSLEAEGTYEQYF. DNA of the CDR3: TGTGCCAGCAGCTTAGAAGCGGAGGGGACGTACGAGCAGTACTTC.

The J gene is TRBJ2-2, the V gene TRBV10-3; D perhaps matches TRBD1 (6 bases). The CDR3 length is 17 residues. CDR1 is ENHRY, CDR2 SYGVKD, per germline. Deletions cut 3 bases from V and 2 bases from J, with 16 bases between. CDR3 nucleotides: TGTGCCATCAGTGAAGCGTGGCCCAGGGGCAACACCGGGGAGCTGTTTTTT. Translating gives CAISEAWPRGNTGELFF.

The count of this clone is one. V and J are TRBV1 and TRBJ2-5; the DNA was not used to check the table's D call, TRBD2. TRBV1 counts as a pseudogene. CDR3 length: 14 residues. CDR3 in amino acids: CTSGSKGEKETQYF. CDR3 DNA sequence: TGCACCAGCGGGTCGAAAGGAGAAAAAGAGACCCAGTACTTC.

Written as DNA, the CDR3 is TGTGCCAGCAGCCCCGGGAGAACGAACACCGGGGAGCTGTTTTTT. It yields the protein CASSPGRTNTGELFF. V usage is TRBV11-3 and J usage is TRBJ2-2; a possible D gene is TRBD2 (6 bases). The CDR3 is 15 residues long. Trimming took 5 bases from V and 0 from J, leaving 10 bases between them. CDR1 and CDR2 from the germline V gene are SGHNT and YENEEA.

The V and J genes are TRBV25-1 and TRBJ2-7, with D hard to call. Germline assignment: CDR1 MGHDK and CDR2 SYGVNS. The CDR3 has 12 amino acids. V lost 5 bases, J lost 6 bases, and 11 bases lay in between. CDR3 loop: CASSSGYAEQYF. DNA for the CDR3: TGTGCCAGCAGTTCGGGCTACGCCGAGCAGTACTTC.

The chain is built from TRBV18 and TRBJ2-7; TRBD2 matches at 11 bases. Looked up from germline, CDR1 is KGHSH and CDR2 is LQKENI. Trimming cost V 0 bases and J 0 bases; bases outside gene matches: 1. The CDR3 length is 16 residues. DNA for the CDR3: TGTGCCAGCTCACCACCGGGACTAGCGGACTCCTACGAGCAGTACTTC. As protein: CASSPPGLADSYEQYF.

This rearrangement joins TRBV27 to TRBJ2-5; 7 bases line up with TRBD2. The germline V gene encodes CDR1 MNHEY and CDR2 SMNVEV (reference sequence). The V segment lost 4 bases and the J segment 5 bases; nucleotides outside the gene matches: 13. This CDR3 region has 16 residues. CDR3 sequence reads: CASSSGRVKVRETQYF. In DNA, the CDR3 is TGTGCCAGCAGTTCAGGGAGGGTTAAAGTTAGGGAGACCCAGTACTTC.

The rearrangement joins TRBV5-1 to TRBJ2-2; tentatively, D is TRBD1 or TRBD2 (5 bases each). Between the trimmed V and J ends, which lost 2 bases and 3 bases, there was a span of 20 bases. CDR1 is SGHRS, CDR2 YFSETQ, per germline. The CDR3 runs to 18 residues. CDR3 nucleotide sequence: TGCGCCAGCAGCTTCGTTACAGGCTGGACTTCCCACACCGGGGAGCTGTTTTTT. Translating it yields CASSFVTGWTSHTGELFF.

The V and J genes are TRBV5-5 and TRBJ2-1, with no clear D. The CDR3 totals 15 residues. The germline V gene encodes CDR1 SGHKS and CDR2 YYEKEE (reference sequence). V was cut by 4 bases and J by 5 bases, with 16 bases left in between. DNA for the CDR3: TGTGCCAGCAGCCCGGGCTTGGGAACGAACAATGAGCAGTTCTTC. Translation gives CASSPGLGTNNEQFF.

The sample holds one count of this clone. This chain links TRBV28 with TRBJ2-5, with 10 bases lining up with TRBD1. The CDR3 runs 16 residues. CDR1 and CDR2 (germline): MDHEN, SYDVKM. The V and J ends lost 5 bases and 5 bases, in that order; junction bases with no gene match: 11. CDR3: CASSDRDRGTRETQYF. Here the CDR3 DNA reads TGTGCCAGCAGTGATCGGGACAGGGGAACCCGGGAGACCCAGTACTTC.

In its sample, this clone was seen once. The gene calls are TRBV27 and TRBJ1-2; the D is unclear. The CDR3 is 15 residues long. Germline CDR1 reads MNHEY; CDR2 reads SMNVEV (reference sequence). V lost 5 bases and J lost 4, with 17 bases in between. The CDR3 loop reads CASSPSQESSYGYTF. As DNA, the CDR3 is TGTGCCAGCAGTCCAAGCCAGGAATCTTCCTATGGCTACACCTTC.

The CDR3 loop is CASSLRGFLQETQYF. The CDR3 DNA reads TGTGCCAGCAGTTTACGGGGCTTCCTTCAAGAGACCCAGTACTTC. The chain couples TRBV28 to TRBJ2-5, with D perhaps given as TRBD1 or TRBD2 (5 bases each). CDR3 length: 15 residues. V dropped 2 bases and J dropped 2 bases, with 12 bases sitting between them. CDR1 is MDHEN, CDR2 SYDVKM, per germline. Based on the CDR3 plus reference TRBV28 and TRBJ2-5, the full variable domain is DVKVTQSSRYLVKRTGEKVFLECVQDMDHENMFWYRQDPGLGLRLIYFSYDVKMKEKGDIPEGYSVSREKKERFSLILESASTNQTSMYLCASSLRGFLQETQYFGPGTRLLVL.

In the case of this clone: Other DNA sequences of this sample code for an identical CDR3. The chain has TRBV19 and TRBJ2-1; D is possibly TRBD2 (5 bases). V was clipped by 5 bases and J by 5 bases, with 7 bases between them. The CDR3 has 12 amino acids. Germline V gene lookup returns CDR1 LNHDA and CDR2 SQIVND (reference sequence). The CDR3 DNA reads TGTGCCAGTAGTCGGACTGACAATGAGCAGTTCTTC. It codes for CASSRTDNEQFF.

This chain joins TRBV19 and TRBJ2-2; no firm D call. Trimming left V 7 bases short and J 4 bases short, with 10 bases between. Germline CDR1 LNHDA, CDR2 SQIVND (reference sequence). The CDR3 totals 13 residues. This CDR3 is CASTLWGTGELFF. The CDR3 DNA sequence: TGTGCCAGTACCCTGTGGGGCACCGGGGAGCTGTTTTTT.

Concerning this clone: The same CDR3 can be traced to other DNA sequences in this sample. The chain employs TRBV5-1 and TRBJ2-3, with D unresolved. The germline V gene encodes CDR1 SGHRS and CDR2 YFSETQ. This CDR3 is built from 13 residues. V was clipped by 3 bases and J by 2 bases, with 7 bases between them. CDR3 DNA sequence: TGCGCCAGCAGCTCAGGCCCCACAGATACGCAGTATTTT. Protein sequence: CASSSGPTDTQYF.

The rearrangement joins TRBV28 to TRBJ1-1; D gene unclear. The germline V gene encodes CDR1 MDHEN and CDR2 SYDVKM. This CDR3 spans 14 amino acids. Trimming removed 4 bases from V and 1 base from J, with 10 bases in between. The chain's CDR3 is CASSSVRRNTEAFF. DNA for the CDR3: TGTGCCAGCAGTTCAGTCCGGAGGAACACTGAAGCTTTCTTT.

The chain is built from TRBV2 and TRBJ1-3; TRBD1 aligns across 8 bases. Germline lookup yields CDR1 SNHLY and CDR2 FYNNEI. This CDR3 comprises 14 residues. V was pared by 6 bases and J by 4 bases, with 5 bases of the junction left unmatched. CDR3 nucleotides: TGTGCCAGCAGGGCAGGGGGCACGGGAAACACCATATATTTT. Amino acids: CASRAGGTGNTIYF.

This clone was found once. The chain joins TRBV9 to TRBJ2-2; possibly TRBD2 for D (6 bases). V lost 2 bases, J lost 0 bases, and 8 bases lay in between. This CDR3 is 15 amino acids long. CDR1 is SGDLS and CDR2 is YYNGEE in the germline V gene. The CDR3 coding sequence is TGTGCCAGCAGCGTCGCTAGCGCGAACACCGGGGAGCTGTTTTTT. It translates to CASSVASANTGELFF.

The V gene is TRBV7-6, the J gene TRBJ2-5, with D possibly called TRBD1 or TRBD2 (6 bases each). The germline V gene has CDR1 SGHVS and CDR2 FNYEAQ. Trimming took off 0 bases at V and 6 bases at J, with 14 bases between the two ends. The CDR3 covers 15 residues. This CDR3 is CASSLAAGEVKTQYF. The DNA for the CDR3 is TGTGCCAGCAGCTTAGCTGCAGGGGAGGTGAAGACCCAGTACTTC.

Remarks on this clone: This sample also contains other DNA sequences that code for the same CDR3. CDR3 in amino acids: CSVGTGANVLTF. CDR3 bases: TGCAGCGTTGGAACTGGGGCCAACGTCCTGACTTTC. This chain connects TRBV29-1 to TRBJ2-6; D is undetermined. Trimming removed 4 bases from V and 2 bases from J, with 3 bases in between. Germline lookup yields CDR1 SQVTM and CDR2 ANQGSEA. The CDR3 spans 12 residues.

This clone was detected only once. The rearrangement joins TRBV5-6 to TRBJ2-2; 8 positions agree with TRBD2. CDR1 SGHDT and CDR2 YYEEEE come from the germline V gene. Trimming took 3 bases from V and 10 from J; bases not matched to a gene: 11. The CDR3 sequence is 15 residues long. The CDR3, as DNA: TGTGCCAGCAGCTCCACGGGACTAGTGGGTTCGGAGCTGTTTTTT. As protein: CASSSTGLVGSELFF.

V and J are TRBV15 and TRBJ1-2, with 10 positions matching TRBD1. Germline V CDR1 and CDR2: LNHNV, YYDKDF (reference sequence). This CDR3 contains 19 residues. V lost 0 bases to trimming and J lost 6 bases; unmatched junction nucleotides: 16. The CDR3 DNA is TGTGCCACCAGCAGAGATCTCCCAGTCGACAGGGGGCGCTTTAATGGCTACACCTTC. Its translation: CATSRDLPVDRGRFNGYTF.

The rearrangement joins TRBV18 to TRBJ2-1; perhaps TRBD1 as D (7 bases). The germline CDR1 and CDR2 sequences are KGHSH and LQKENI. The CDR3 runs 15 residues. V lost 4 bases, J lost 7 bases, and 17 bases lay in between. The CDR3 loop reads CASSLHVGGQNEQFF. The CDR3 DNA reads TGTGCCAGCTCACTCCACGTCGGGGGACAGAATGAGCAGTTCTTC.

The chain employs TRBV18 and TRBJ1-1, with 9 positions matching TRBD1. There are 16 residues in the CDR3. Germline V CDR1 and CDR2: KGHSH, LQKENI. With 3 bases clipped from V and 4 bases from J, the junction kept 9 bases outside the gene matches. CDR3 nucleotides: TGTGCCAGCTCACCCCCGTTAGGGACAGGGCGCACTGAAGCTTTCTTT. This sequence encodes CASSPPLGTGRTEAFF.